These T cell receptor beta chains were read from a single sample in a study of blood T cell repertoires in COVID-19. Generated by immunoSEQ multiplex PCR, the TCRdb table keeps only in-frame clones and is missing some. This table has roughly 570,000 clones, 85% to 90% appearing once. Sequenced input: peripheral blood. These receptors were obtained from a woman aged 45-65 years with COVID-19, enrolled during active disease. The CDR3 runs from the conserved cysteine through the conserved F or W. The order of the fields is D gene, clone size, V gene, J gene, CDR3 DNA, CDR3 protein. D genes are given only for firm matches. Clone size appears in some rows only: once, few, many, or a class for an expanded clone.

d_call: TRBD2
clone_size: .
v_call: TRBV5-1
j_call: TRBJ2-2
cdr3_nt: TGCGCCAGCAGAACAGGAGCTAGCGGGCGGAACACCGGGGAGCTGTTTTTT
cdr3_aa: CASRTGASGRNTGELFF

d_call: .
clone_size: once
v_call: TRBV2
j_call: TRBJ2-2
cdr3_nt: TGTGCCAGCAGTGAATCGGCGGCGGGGGAGCTGTTTTTT
cdr3_aa: CASSESAAGELFF

d_call: TRBD1
clone_size: .
v_call: TRBV25-1
j_call: TRBJ1-1
cdr3_nt: TGTGCCAGCAGTGAATGGAGAGGGGGCCCGGCGGAAGAAGCTTTCTTT
cdr3_aa: CASSEWRGGPAEEAFF

d_call: .
clone_size: .
v_call: TRBV6-4
j_call: TRBJ1-1
cdr3_nt: TGTGCCAGCAGTCCAGGGTTGGGGTACACTGAAGCTTTCTTT
cdr3_aa: CASSPGLGYTEAFF

d_call: .
clone_size: .
v_call: TRBV10-2
j_call: TRBJ2-3
cdr3_nt: TGCGCCAGCAGTGGACAGCCTTCAGATACGCAGTATTTT
cdr3_aa: CASSGQPSDTQYF

d_call: .
clone_size: .
v_call: TRBV10-3
j_call: TRBJ2-3
cdr3_nt: TGTGCCATCAGGTTCTCTAGCACAGATACGCAGTATTTT
cdr3_aa: CAIRFSSTDTQYF

d_call: .
clone_size: once
v_call: TRBV19
j_call: TRBJ2-3
cdr3_nt: TGTGCCAGTGCCCAGAAGTTCACAGATACGCAGTATTTT
cdr3_aa: CASAQKFTDTQYF

d_call: .
clone_size: .
v_call: TRBV29-1
j_call: TRBJ1-4
cdr3_nt: TGCAGCGTTAATGGAGGGGCCACTAATGAAAAACTGTTTTTT
cdr3_aa: CSVNGGATNEKLFF

d_call: TRBD2
clone_size: .
v_call: TRBV2
j_call: TRBJ2-3
cdr3_nt: TGTGCCAGCAGTGACGGTAGCGGGGTTGCAGATACGCAGTATTTT
cdr3_aa: CASSDGSGVADTQYF

d_call: .
clone_size: .
v_call: TRBV23-1
j_call: TRBJ2-2
cdr3_nt: TGCGCCAGCAGTCAATGGGGAGCCGGGGAGCTGTTTTTT
cdr3_aa: CASSQWGAGELFF

d_call: .
clone_size: .
v_call: TRBV18
j_call: TRBJ1-1
cdr3_nt: TGTGCCAGCTCACCGGGGCTAGCTGAAGCTTTCTTT
cdr3_aa: CASSPGLAEAFF

d_call: .
clone_size: .
v_call: TRBV6-5
j_call: TRBJ1-1
cdr3_nt: TGTGCCAGCAGTTACTCGGAGGGTTTGAACACTGAAGCTTTCTTT
cdr3_aa: CASSYSEGLNTEAFF

d_call: .
clone_size: .
v_call: TRBV7-9
j_call: TRBJ1-2
cdr3_nt: TGTGCCAGCAGCTCAGGCTATGGCTACACCTTC
cdr3_aa: CASSSGYGYTF

d_call: .
clone_size: .
v_call: TRBV6-1
j_call: TRBJ2-1
cdr3_nt: TGTGCCAGCAGTGAAGATGGGGGGGGCTACGGACCCCATGAGCAGTTCTTC
cdr3_aa: CASSEDGGGYGPHEQFF

d_call: .
clone_size: .
v_call: TRBV21-1
j_call: TRBJ2-7
cdr3_nt: TGTGCCAGCAGCCTATTTGCCGTCCGGGACTGGGACTACGAGCAGTACTTC
cdr3_aa: CASSLFAVRDWDYEQYF

d_call: .
clone_size: .
v_call: TRBV18
j_call: TRBJ1-6
cdr3_nt: TGTGCCAGCTCACCAAGTCCGGATCTGATAGAGGTCCACTTT
cdr3_aa: CASSPSPDLIEVHF

d_call: .
clone_size: few
v_call: TRBV30
j_call: TRBJ1-5
cdr3_nt: TGTGCCTGGAGTGTAGGCGGGAATCAGCCCCAGCATTTT
cdr3_aa: CAWSVGGNQPQHF

d_call: .
clone_size: .
v_call: TRBV7-2
j_call: TRBJ1-4
cdr3_nt: TGTGCCAGCAGCTTTGAGGGAAAACTGTTTTTT
cdr3_aa: CASSFEGKLFF

d_call: .
clone_size: .
v_call: TRBV9
j_call: TRBJ2-7
cdr3_nt: TGTGCCAGCAGCGCTCGACAGGTATCCGAGCAGTACTTC
cdr3_aa: CASSARQVSEQYF

d_call: .
clone_size: .
v_call: TRBV2
j_call: TRBJ1-1
cdr3_nt: TGTGCCAGCAGCGACGACAATCTGAAAGCTGAAGCTTTCTTT
cdr3_aa: CASSDDNLKAEAFF

d_call: TRBD1
clone_size: .
v_call: TRBV5-1
j_call: TRBJ1-2
cdr3_nt: TGCGCCAGCCATACAGGGGTTTATGGCTACACCTTC
cdr3_aa: CASHTGVYGYTF

d_call: TRBD1
clone_size: .
v_call: TRBV9
j_call: TRBJ1-5
cdr3_nt: TGTGCCAGCAGCCGGGACAGGGAATATCAGCCCCAGCATTTT
cdr3_aa: CASSRDREYQPQHF